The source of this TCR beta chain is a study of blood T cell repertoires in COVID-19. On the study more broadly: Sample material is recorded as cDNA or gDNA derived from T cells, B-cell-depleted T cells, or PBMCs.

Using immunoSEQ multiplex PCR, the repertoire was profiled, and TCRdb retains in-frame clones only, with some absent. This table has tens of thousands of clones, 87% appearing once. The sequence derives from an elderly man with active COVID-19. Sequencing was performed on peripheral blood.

CDR3 residues: CASSYWREGSYEQYF. CDR3 in DNA: TGTGCCAGCAGTTACTGGCGGGAAGGCTCCTACGAGCAGTACTTC. This chain links TRBV6-5 with TRBJ2-7; D might be TRBD2 (6 bases). The CDR3 covers 15 residues. V was pared by 1 base and J by 0 bases, with 10 bases between. Germline V gene sequence: CDR1 MNHEY, CDR2 SVGAGI.